This entry concerns a single T cell receptor (beta chain). The antigen is not known. This sample was taken from a study of human T cells and chemical hapten exposure. V lost 0 bases, J lost 3 bases, and 14 bases lay in between. Germline CDR1 and CDR2: KGHSH and LQKENI. CDR3 length: 16 residues. The time point was: patch test 2, 6 weeks after DPC sensitization. Specified treatment: therapeutic diphenylcyclopropenone sensitization with weekly scalp DPC. Unseparated into fractions, whole blood served as the source from which total RNA was extracted. TCRdb processed the RACE reads anew with MiXCR; each CDR3 protein has one entry. The profile shows about 400,000 distinct CDR3 sequences, around 6% of them singletons. Study results and caveats: Among TCRs, those above 1 in 1000 frequency were unaffected by DPC sensitization.

This TCR was sampled from a young woman with alopecia areata. Some clones in this sample may be carry-over from other donors' samples. The sample was whole blood, taken in connection with sensitization to the hapten diphenylcyclopropenone (DPC). This chain connects TRBV18 to TRBJ1-2; tentatively, D is TRBD1 (6 bases). The CDR3 here is CASSPPAQGTYYGYTF. For the CDR3, the DNA is TGTGCCAGCTCACCACCTGCCCAGGGGACATACTATGGCTACACCTTC.